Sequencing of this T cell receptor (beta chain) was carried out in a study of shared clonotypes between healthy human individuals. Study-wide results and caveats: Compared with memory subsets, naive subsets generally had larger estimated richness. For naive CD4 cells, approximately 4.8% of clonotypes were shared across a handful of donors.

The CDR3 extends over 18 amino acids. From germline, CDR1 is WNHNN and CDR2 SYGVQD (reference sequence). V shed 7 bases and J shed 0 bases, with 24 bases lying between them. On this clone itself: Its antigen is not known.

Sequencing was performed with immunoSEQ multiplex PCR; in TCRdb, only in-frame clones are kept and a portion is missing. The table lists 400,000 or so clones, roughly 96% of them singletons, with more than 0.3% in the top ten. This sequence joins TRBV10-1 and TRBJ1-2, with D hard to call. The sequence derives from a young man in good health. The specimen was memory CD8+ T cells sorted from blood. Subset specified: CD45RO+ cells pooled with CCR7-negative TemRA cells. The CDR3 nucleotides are TGCGCCAGCACCTACCGATTCTTAATCCCTACTACTAACTATGGCTACACCTTC. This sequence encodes CASTYRFLIPTTNYGYTF.